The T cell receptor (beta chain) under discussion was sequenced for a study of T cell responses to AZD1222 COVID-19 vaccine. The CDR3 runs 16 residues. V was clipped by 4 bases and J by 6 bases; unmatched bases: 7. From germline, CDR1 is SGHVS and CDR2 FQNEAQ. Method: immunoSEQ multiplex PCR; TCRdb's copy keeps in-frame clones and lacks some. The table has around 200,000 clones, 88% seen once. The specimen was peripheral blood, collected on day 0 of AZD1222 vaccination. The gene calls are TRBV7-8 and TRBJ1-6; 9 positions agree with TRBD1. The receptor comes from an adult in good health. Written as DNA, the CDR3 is TGTGCCAGCAGCTCCCCCGGGACAGGGCCTAATTCACCCCTCCACTTT. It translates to CASSSPGTGPNSPLHF.